Below, one TCR beta chain is given with its context. The source of the sample is a study of T cell responses to AZD1222 COVID-19 vaccine. V gave up 5 bases and J gave up 6 bases; unmatched junction bases: 6. The CDR3 is made up of 15 amino acids. Germline CDR1 reads SGHTA; CDR2 reads FQGTGA. Assay: immunoSEQ multiplex PCR; the TCRdb copy retains only in-frame clones and omits some. This repertoire shows about 160,000 clones, around 90% found once; its top ten account for 1.1% to 1.5%. The rearrangement uses TRBV7-3 and TRBJ2-3; 12 nucleotides line up with TRBD2. The TCR comes from an adult in good health. Sequencing was performed on peripheral blood, taken on day 0 of AZD1222 vaccination. Here the CDR3 DNA reads TGTGCCAGCAGCCCACTAGCGGGGGGCGGGGATACGCAGTATTTT. It yields the protein CASSPLAGGGDTQYF. The full variable domain, rest sourced from reference TRBV7-3 and TRBJ2-3, is GAGVSQTPSNKVTEKGKYVELRCDPISGHTALYWYRQSLGQGPEFLIYFQGTGAADDSGLPNDRFFAVRPEGSVSTLKIQRTERGDSAVYLCASSPLAGGGDTQYFGPGTRLTVL.